What follows are 10 T cell receptor beta chains derived from one specimen sequenced in a study of beta chain features in type 1 diabetes. Points from the study as a whole: Moderately but significantly shorter TCRB CDR3s were found in Type 1 diabetes patients in all four CD4+ subsets.

Reverse transcribing all isolated RNA meant expressed TCRB transcripts were sequenced. Sequencing used immunoSEQ multiplex PCR; TCRdb keeps in-frame clones, though not all of them. The sample carries about 280,000 clones, 15% recorded once. For these TCRs, the target antigens are not known. Sequenced material: naive CD4+ T cells from blood. The receptors originated from a man between 18 and 35 years old with type 1 diabetes.

V is TRBV6-5 and J is TRBJ1-1; D is undetermined. This CDR3 is built from 15 residues. Trimming shortened V by 1 base and J by 1 base, and 10 bases separated the two germline ends. CDR1 and CDR2 from the germline V gene are MNHEY and SVGAGI. In DNA form, the CDR3 reads TGTGCCAGCAGTTACTTGGCAGCGTCGAACACTGAAGCTTTCTTT. This encodes CASSYLAASNTEAFF.

This chain joins TRBV5-5 and TRBJ2-1; a possible D gene is TRBD1 (8 bases). Trimming cost V 4 bases and J 4 bases, with 15 bases left between them. There are 15 residues in the CDR3. Per the germline V gene, CDR1 is SGHKS and CDR2 is YYEKEE (reference sequence). CDR3 region: CASSVTGEGYNEQFF. The CDR3 DNA reads TGTGCCAGCAGCGTGACAGGGGAGGGATACAATGAGCAGTTCTTC.

This clone was found a few times. The genes are TRBV23-1 and TRBJ2-1, with 7 bases that match TRBD2. TRBV23-1 is marked as an open reading frame, function uncertain. The CDR3 runs 13 residues. Germline trimming cut 4 bases from V and 4 bases from J; bases unmatched to any gene: 1. The DNA of the CDR3 is TGCGCCAGCAGTCTGGGGGGGTACAATGAGCAGTTCTTC. Translation: CASSLGGYNEQFF.

A few counts support this clone. The genes are TRBV5-4 and TRBJ2-6, with 8 bases fitting TRBD1. The germline gives CDR1 SGHNT, CDR2 YYREEE (reference sequence). V lost 3 bases to trimming and J lost 1 base; unmatched junction nucleotides: 9. This CDR3 has 18 residues. This CDR3 reads CASSSWTGSRSGANVLTF. The CDR3 DNA follows: TGTGCCAGCAGCTCATGGACAGGGTCACGTTCTGGGGCCAACGTCCTGACTTTC.

The chain uses TRBV27 and TRBJ2-7; 11 positions agree with TRBD2. CDR1 is MNHEY and CDR2 is SMNVEV in the germline V gene (reference sequence). The CDR3 loop spans 15 amino acids. The J segment lost 3 bases and the V segment lost 5 bases, leaving 6 bases of the junction unmatched. The CDR3 nucleotides read TGTGCCAGCAGTCCTCGGACTAGCGGGCTCTACGAGCAGTACTTC. This sequence encodes CASSPRTSGLYEQYF.

This clone was detected a few times. The chain employs TRBV29-1 and TRBJ2-3, with D tentatively TRBD2 (5 bases). CDR1 and CDR2 from the germline V gene are SQVTM and ANQGSEA. The CDR3 consists of 14 residues. The germline V and J ends were trimmed by 6 bases and 1 base, with 14 bases remaining between them. CDR3 protein: CSVSRDPRTDTQYF. CDR3 DNA: TGCAGCGTGAGCCGGGATCCTCGCACAGATACGCAGTATTTT.

This clone turned up a few times. J is TRBJ2-7 and V is TRBV14; possible D gene TRBD1, 6 bases. The CDR3 has 15 residues. The germline gives CDR1 SGHDN, CDR2 FVKESK. Trimming stripped 6 bases from V and 3 bases from J, with 18 bases between. The CDR3 coding sequence is TGTGCCAGCAGTCGATCCAAAGGGACACACTACGAGCAGTACTTC. Its translation: CASSRSKGTHYEQYF.

The rearrangement uses TRBV5-4 and TRBJ2-5; weak D call: TRBD2 (6 bases). V was trimmed by 4 bases and J by 4 bases, leaving 14 bases between them. Germline CDR1 is SGHNT and CDR2 is YYREEE (reference sequence). This CDR3 comprises 14 residues. The CDR3 region is CASSPNSGLETQYF. The CDR3 DNA sequence: TGTGCCAGCAGCCCAAATAGCGGATTAGAGACCCAGTACTTC. Together with reference TRBV5-4 and TRBJ2-5, the CDR3 gives the full variable domain: ETGVTQSPTHLIKTRGQQVTLRCSSQSGHNTVSWYQQALGQGPQFIFQYYREEENGRGNFPPRFSGLQFPNYSSELNVNALELDDSALYLCASSPNSGLETQYFGPGTRLLVL.

This rearrangement joins TRBV6-5 to TRBJ2-1, with TRBD2 matching 8 bases. There are 15 residues in the CDR3. V shed 1 base and J 5 bases; nucleotides not matched to a gene: 4. Germline CDR1 is MNHEY and CDR2 is SVGAGI. CDR3 in DNA: TGTGCCAGCAGTTACTTGCGGGGGGCAAACAATGAGCAGTTCTTC. Translation: CASSYLRGANNEQFF.

This chain joins TRBV11-2 and TRBJ2-7; D is perhaps TRBD2 (6 bases). The germline gives CDR1 SGHAT, CDR2 FQNNGV. V was pared by 2 bases and J by 3 bases, with 11 bases between. The CDR3 runs 14 residues. CDR3 sequence reads: CASSLSDGGYEQYF. Written as DNA, the CDR3 is TGTGCCAGCAGCTTATCGGACGGGGGCTACGAGCAGTACTTC.